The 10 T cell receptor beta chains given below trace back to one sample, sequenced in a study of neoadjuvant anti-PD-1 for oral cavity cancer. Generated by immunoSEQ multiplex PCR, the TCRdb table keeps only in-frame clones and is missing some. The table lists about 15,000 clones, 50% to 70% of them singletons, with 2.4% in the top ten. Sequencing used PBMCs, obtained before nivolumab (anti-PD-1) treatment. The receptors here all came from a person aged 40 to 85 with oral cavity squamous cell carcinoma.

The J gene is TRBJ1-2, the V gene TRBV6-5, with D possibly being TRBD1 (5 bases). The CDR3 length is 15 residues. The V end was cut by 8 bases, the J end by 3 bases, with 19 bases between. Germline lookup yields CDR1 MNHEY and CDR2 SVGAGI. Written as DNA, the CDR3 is TGTGCCAGCGCCGGACTCGGGGGAGGCGACTATGGCTACACCTTC. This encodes CASAGLGGGDYGYTF.

The CDR3 spells CASSISGGGYNEQFF. The CDR3 coding sequence is TGCGCCAGTTCAATTAGCGGGGGTGGCTACAATGAGCAGTTCTTC. J is TRBJ2-1 and V is TRBV5-1, with TRBD2 matching 9 bases. CDR3 length equals 15 residues. Germline-derived CDR1 and CDR2 are SGHRS and YFSETQ. The V segment lost 8 bases and the J segment 3 bases; nucleotides outside the gene matches: 9.

For the CDR3, the DNA is TGTGCCAGCAGCTTAGGGGACTACGAGCAGTACTTC. As protein: CASSLGDYEQYF. The genes are TRBV11-2 and TRBJ2-7; D uncertain. This CDR3 has 12 residues. Trimming took off 1 base at V and 3 bases at J, with 4 bases between the two ends. Per germline, CDR1 SGHAT and CDR2 FQNNGV.

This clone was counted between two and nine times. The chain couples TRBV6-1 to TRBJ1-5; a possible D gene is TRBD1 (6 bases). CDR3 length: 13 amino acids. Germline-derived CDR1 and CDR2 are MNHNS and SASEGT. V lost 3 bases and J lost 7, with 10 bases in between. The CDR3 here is CASSDGTTQPQHF. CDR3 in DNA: TGTGCCAGCAGTGATGGGACAACACAGCCCCAGCATTTT.

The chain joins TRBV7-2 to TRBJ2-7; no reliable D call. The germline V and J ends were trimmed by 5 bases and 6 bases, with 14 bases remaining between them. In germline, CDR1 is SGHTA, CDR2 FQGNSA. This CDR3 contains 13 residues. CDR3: CASSPATGLEQYF. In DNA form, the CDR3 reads TGTGCCAGCAGCCCGGCAACCGGTCTCGAGCAGTACTTC.

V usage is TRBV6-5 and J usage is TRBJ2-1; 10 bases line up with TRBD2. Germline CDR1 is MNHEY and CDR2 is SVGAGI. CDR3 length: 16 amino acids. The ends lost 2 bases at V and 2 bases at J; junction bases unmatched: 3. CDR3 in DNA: TGTGCCAGCAGTTACGGACTAGCGGCCACCTACAATGAGCAGTTCTTC. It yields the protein CASSYGLAATYNEQFF.

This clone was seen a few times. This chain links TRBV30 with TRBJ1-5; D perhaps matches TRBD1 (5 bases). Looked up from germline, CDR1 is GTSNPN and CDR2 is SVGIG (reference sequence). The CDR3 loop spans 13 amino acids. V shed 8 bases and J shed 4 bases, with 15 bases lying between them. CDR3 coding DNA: TGTGCCGGCGGAGGGACCGGGAATCAGCCCCAGCATTTT. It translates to CAGGGTGNQPQHF.

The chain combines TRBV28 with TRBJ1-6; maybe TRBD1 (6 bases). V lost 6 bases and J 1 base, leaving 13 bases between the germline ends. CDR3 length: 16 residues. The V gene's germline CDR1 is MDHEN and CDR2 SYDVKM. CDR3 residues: CASRLYRVSYNSPLHF. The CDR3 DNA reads TGTGCCAGCAGGCTTTACAGGGTTTCCTATAATTCACCCCTCCACTTT.

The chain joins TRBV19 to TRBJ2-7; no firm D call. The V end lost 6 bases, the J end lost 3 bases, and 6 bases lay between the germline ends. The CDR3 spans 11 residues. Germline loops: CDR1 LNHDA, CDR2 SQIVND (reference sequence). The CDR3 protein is CASSGFYEQYF. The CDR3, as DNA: TGTGCCAGTAGCGGCTTCTACGAGCAGTACTTC.

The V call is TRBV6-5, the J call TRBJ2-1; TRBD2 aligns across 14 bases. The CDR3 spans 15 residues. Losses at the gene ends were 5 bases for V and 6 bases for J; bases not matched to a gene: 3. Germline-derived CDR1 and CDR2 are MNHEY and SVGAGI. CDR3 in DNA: TGTGCCAGCAGTCGACTAGCGGGGGGGGGCAATGAGCAGTTCTTC. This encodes CASSRLAGGGNEQFF.